The clone carrying this T cell receptor beta chain has just a few counts. No antigen is known for it. The table came from immunoSEQ multiplex PCR; TCRdb's copy has only in-frame clones and leaves some out. The sample comprises 130,000 to 150,000 clones, just over 90% of which are singletons, and approximately 0.7% rests with the top ten. The source of the sample is a study of cytomegalovirus exposure and HLA in healthy donors. Findings of the study overall: Listed as cytomegalovirus-associated were 150 to 200 TCR beta chains.

The sequence was obtained from a man between 18 and 29 years old in good health and CMV-seronegative. Material: PBMCs.

The CDR3 region has the DNA TGTGCCAGCAGCCCACCCACCGGGACACTCTATGGCTACACCTTC. Encoded protein: CASSPPTGTLYGYTF. V and J are TRBV9 and TRBJ1-2, with D possibly matching TRBD1 (6 bases). This CDR3 is 15 amino acids long. Germline-derived CDR1 and CDR2 are SGDLS and YYNGEE. V shed 4 bases and J shed 4 bases, with 17 bases lying between them. The full variable domain, with the rest looked up from reference TRBV9 and TRBJ1-2, is DSGVTQTPKHLITATGQRVTLRCSPRSGDLSVYWYQQSLDQGLQFLIQYYNGEERAKGNILERFSAQQFPDLHSELNLSSLELGDSALYFCASSPPTGTLYGYTFGSGTRLTVV.